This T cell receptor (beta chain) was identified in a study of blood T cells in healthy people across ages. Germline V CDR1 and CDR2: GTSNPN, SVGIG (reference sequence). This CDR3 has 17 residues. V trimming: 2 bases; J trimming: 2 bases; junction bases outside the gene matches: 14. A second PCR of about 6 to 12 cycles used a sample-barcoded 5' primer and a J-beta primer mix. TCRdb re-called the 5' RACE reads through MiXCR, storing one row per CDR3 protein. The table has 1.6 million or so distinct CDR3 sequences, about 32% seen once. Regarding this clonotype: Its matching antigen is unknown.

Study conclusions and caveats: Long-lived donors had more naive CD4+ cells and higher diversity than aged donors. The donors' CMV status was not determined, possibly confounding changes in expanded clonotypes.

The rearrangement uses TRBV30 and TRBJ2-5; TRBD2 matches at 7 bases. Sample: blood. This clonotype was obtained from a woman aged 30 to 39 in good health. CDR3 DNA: TGTGCCTGGAGTCTACCAGGGACTACTTTGTATCAAGAGACCCAGTACTTC. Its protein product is CAWSLPGTTLYQETQYF.